Sequencing of this T cell receptor (beta chain) was carried out in a study of graft-versus-host responses after intestinal transplantation. On the study more broadly: Recipients across the board were started on anti-thymocyte globulin induction, then kept on tacrolimus and steroids for two to four years.

The table came from immunoSEQ multiplex PCR; TCRdb's copy has only in-frame clones and leaves some out. The table shows 50,000 or so clones, with around 91% occurring only once. V lost 2 bases to trimming and J lost 4 bases, with 9 bases between them. CDR1 is GTSNPN and CDR2 is SVGIG in the germline V gene (reference sequence). The CDR3 contains 13 residues. Findings and caveats of the study: Patients with graft-donor T cell macrochimerism had high graft-versus-host to host-versus-graft clonal ratios in allografts. Among recipient marrow samples, GvH clones were found; some appeared first in ileum or blood.

As for this clone: What it binds is unknown.

The receptor was derived from a human patient who received an intestinal transplant, so some T cells may come from the graft donor. The sequencing used PBMCs, collected approximately four months after intestinal transplantation. The V gene is TRBV30, the J gene TRBJ1-3, with no clear D. In nucleotides, the CDR3 is TGTGCCTGGAGTCGGGGTATCGGAAACACCATATATTTT. This sequence encodes CAWSRGIGNTIYF.